This paragraph reports one T cell receptor (beta chain). The CDR3 length is 14 residues. Deletions cut 8 bases from V and 6 bases from J, with 17 bases between. Germline loops: CDR1 LNHDA, CDR2 SQIVND (reference sequence). The data derive from a study of cytomegalovirus exposure and HLA in healthy donors. The PCR was carried out with 60 Vbeta primers and 13 Jbeta primers. Per the authors' pipeline: Approximately 9.9 million of some 80 million unique TCR beta chains were shared, per a later count. Data came from immunoSEQ multiplex PCR; TCRdb stores just in-frame clones and leaves some out. The V and J calls and the clone size are those of that table, but D and trimming were determined from the DNA. The repertoire holds more than 95,000 clones, with less than 80% as singletons.

This TCR was sampled from a woman between 40 and 50 years old in good health and CMV-seropositive. The specimen was PBMCs. J is TRBJ1-5 and V is TRBV19; D gene ambiguous. For the CDR3, the DNA is TGTGCCAGTGGCCCGGGTGTGATCCCTCAGCCCCAGCATTTT. Its protein product is CASGPGVIPQPQHF.